These 29 T cell receptor beta chains came from one sample sequenced in a study of cytomegalovirus exposure and HLA in healthy donors. 13 Jbeta primers and 60 Vbeta primers were used for the PCR. Repertoires were generated with immunoSEQ multiplex PCR, while TCRdb's copy carries only in-frame clones and drops some. Among 150,000 to 200,000 clones, 68% were seen once, and the ten largest hold around 3%. Sequences were obtained from PBMCs. These receptors were collected from a woman in her thirties or forties in good health and CMV-seropositive.

V is TRBV6-1 and J is TRBJ1-4; D unresolved. Per germline, CDR1 MNHNS and CDR2 SASEGT. The CDR3 has 13 amino acids. Trimming took 7 bases from V and 3 from J, leaving 9 bases between them. This CDR3 is CASTGYANEKLFF. The CDR3 DNA sequence: TGTGCCAGCACGGGGTATGCTAATGAAAAACTGTTTTTT.

This clone was recorded once. The genes are TRBV28 and TRBJ1-1; 9 bases are shared with TRBD1. This CDR3 is 16 amino acids long. J lost 11 bases, V lost 7 bases, and 20 bases had no gene match. CDR1 and CDR2 (germline): MDHEN, SYDVKM. The CDR3: CASKVGDRARNPAAFF. CDR3 DNA sequence: TGTGCCAGCAAGGTGGGGGACAGGGCCCGAAACCCGGCTGCTTTCTTT.

The genes are TRBV7-8 and TRBJ2-1, with TRBD1 matching over 9 bases. V shed 0 bases and J 15 bases; nucleotides not matched to a gene: 3. CDR3 size: 12 residues. From germline, CDR1 is SGHVS and CDR2 FQNEAQ. The CDR3 sequence: CASSLAAGQGFF. The CDR3 DNA follows: TGTGCCAGCAGCTTAGCGGCGGGACAGGGGTTCTTC.

This clone was detected a few times. The chain is built from TRBV18 and TRBJ2-1, with TRBD2 matching 7 bases. Per germline, CDR1 KGHSH and CDR2 LQKENI. This CDR3 has 15 residues. Trimming removed 3 bases from V and 7 bases from J; junction bases left unmatched: 9. The DNA for the CDR3 is TGTGCCAGCTCACCTCAAGCGGGGAGTACGAATGAGCAGTTCTTC. Its protein product is CASSPQAGSTNEQFF.

V and J are TRBV6-6 and TRBJ2-5, with TRBD2 as a possible D gene (6 bases). This CDR3 is built from 13 residues. Germline V CDR1 and CDR2: MNHNY, SVGAGI (reference sequence). V was trimmed by 7 bases and J by 3 bases, leaving 12 bases between them. Here the CDR3 DNA reads TGTGCCAGCAACCGGGACTCGAAAGAGACCCAGTACTTC. Protein sequence: CASNRDSKETQYF.

This clone showed up just once. The chain has TRBV7-6 and TRBJ1-5; the match to TRBD1 covers 8 bases. V lost 1 base, J lost 4 bases, and 3 bases stayed unmatched. Germline V gene sequence: CDR1 SGHVS, CDR2 FNYEAQ. There are 15 residues in the CDR3. The CDR3 DNA reads as TGTGCCAGCAGCTTAGTCCAGGGGGCAAATCAGCCCCAGCATTTT. It codes for CASSLVQGANQPQHF.

CDR3 sequence reads: CASSSQGPGANVLTF. CDR3 coding DNA: TGTGCCAGCAGTTCTCAGGGTCCTGGGGCCAACGTCCTGACTTTC. The chain combines TRBV28 with TRBJ2-6, with D tentatively TRBD1 (5 bases). The CDR3 has 15 residues. The V gene's germline CDR1 is MDHEN and CDR2 SYDVKM. With 4 bases removed from V and 2 bases from J, the gap between germline ends came to 9 bases.

The gene calls are TRBV28 and TRBJ1-5; D not certain. The CDR3 is 15 residues long. Trimming stripped 5 bases from V and 5 bases from J, with 16 bases between. Germline V gene data show CDR1 as MDHEN and CDR2 as SYDVKM. The CDR3 DNA reads TGTGCCAGCAGTCTCTCTTCGGGGAGCGATCAGCCCCAGCATTTT. Amino acid sequence: CASSLSSGSDQPQHF.

About this clone itself: Its ends do not fully match the called genes, so a read error is possible. The V call is TRBV27, the J call TRBJ1-2; 7 positions agree with TRBD1. CDR3 length: 15 residues. The germline V gene encodes CDR1 MNHEY and CDR2 SMNVEV (reference sequence). The CDR3 sequence is CASSSTNLDRHGYPF. In nucleotides, the CDR3 is TGTGCCAGCAGTTCCACTAACTTGGACAGGCATGGCTACCCCTTC.

This clone was seen a few times. This sequence joins TRBV4-1 and TRBJ1-6, with TRBD1 identical over 10 bases. The CDR3 consists of 18 residues. V gave up 1 base and J gave up 7 bases; unmatched junction bases: 10. Germline V gene lookup returns CDR1 MGHRA and CDR2 YSYEKL. The CDR3 spells CASSQARDRGMGNSPLHF. CDR3 nucleotides: TGCGCCAGCAGCCAAGCCCGGGACAGGGGAATGGGGAATTCACCCCTCCACTTT.

This clone was found once. This chain links TRBV6-6 with TRBJ2-3; D is possibly TRBD2 (7 bases). Germline assignment: CDR1 MNHNY and CDR2 SVGAGI (reference sequence). Trimming shortened V by 4 bases and J by 3 bases, and 11 bases separated the two germline ends. CDR3 length: 14 residues. CDR3 amino acids: CASSLGGPTDTQYF. In DNA, the CDR3 is TGTGCCAGCAGTTTGGGGGGGCCTACAGATACGCAGTATTTT.

This rearrangement joins TRBV7-2 to TRBJ2-7; 7 positions agree with TRBD2. The CDR3 contains 14 residues. V dropped 4 bases and J dropped 5; count of bases not matched to a gene: 8. Germline V CDR1 and CDR2: SGHTA, FQGNSA. In DNA, the CDR3 is TGTGCCAGCAGCTCCCGACTAGCTATCGACGAGCAGTACTTC. It codes for CASSSRLAIDEQYF.

The rearrangement links TRBV5-6 to TRBJ1-3; D might be TRBD1 (5 bases). Germline CDR1 and CDR2: SGHDT and YYEEEE. The CDR3 length is 14 residues. The ends were cut back, 1 base at V and 2 bases at J, with 7 bases in the middle. The CDR3 loop reads CASSLSGAGNTIYF. CDR3 sequence (DNA): TGTGCCAGCAGCTTGTCGGGGGCTGGAAACACCATATATTTT. Full variable domain (rest looked up from reference TRBV5-6 and TRBJ1-3): DAGVTQSPTHLIKTRGQQVTLRCSPKSGHDTVSWYQQALGQGPQFIFQYYEEEERQRGNFPDRFSGHQFPNYSSELNVNALLLGDSALYLCASSLSGAGNTIYFGEGSWLTVV.

In the case of this clone: The junction does not match germline at one end; this may be a read error. V usage is TRBV5-1 and J usage is TRBJ1-2; TRBD1 might be the D (5 bases). Per the germline V gene, CDR1 is SGHRS and CDR2 is YFSETQ. This CDR3 comprises 16 residues. The CDR3 DNA reads TGCGCCAGCAGCTGGGATGGTTGGGGGGATAACTATGGCTACCCCTTC. It codes for CASSWDGWGDNYGYPF.

The chain combines TRBV9 with TRBJ2-3; 12 bases map to TRBD1. The CDR3 sequence is 16 residues long. After removal of 4 bases from V and 4 bases from J, the junction contained 7 bases not matched to a gene. In germline, CDR1 is SGDLS, CDR2 YYNGEE. Here the CDR3 reads CASSKPGQGAADTQYF. The CDR3, as DNA: TGTGCCAGCAGCAAACCGGGACAGGGGGCTGCAGATACGCAGTATTTT.

This CDR3 reads CASSHDRRDTEAFF. The CDR3, as DNA: TGTGCCAGCAGCCATGACCGACGGGACACTGAAGCTTTCTTT. The chain joins TRBV4-2 to TRBJ1-1, with D hard to call. Trimming left V 3 bases short and J 3 bases short, with 11 bases between. The CDR3 consists of 14 residues. CDR1 and CDR2 (germline): LGHNA, YNFKEQ.

The chain has TRBV7-3 and TRBJ1-1; 7 nucleotides align to TRBD1. This CDR3 has 14 amino acids. The germline gives CDR1 SGHTA, CDR2 FQGTGA. Trimming took 5 bases from V and 1 from J; bases not matched to a gene: 4. The CDR3 DNA is TGTGCCAGCAGCGACCAGGGGGGGAACACTGAAGCTTTCTTT. The encoded protein is CASSDQGGNTEAFF.

This chain links TRBV6-1 with TRBJ1-1; D gene uncertain. The germline gives CDR1 MNHNS, CDR2 SASEGT. Trimming pared 6 bases from V and 0 bases from J, leaving 14 bases between. This CDR3 has 15 residues. In DNA form, the CDR3 reads TGTGCCAGCAGCCTATATACGTCCATGAACACTGAAGCTTTCTTT. It codes for CASSLYTSMNTEAFF.

There are a few counts of this clone. This chain uses TRBV15 with TRBJ2-1; D is possibly TRBD1 (6 bases). The germline V gene encodes CDR1 LNHNV and CDR2 YYDKDF (reference sequence). V was cut by 3 bases and J by 10 bases, with 22 bases left in between. The CDR3 consists of 16 residues. The CDR3: CATSREQGPKGPEQFF. CDR3 in DNA: TGTGCCACCAGCAGGGAACAGGGCCCAAAGGGCCCGGAGCAGTTCTTC.

The chain has TRBV7-2 and TRBJ2-5, with TRBD2 matching 11 bases. Germline V gene data show CDR1 as SGHTA and CDR2 as FQGNSA. J gave up 6 bases and V 5 bases, and 5 bases lay outside the gene matches. CDR3 length: 14 amino acids. CDR3 DNA: TGTGCCAGCAGCCCCGGGACTAGCGGAAAGACCCAGTACTTC. Its translation is CASSPGTSGKTQYF.

This chain links TRBV19 with TRBJ1-1; 9 bases line up with TRBD1. J lost 3 bases, V lost 4 bases, and 0 bases had no gene match. CDR3 length: 13 amino acids. Per germline, CDR1 LNHDA and CDR2 SQIVND (reference sequence). CDR3 bases: TGTGCCAGTAGTAGACAGGGGGACACTGAAGCTTTCTTT. It yields the protein CASSRQGDTEAFF.

The V gene is TRBV28, the J gene TRBJ1-2; TRBD1 aligns across 8 bases. Trimming removed 3 bases from V and 0 bases from J; junction bases left unmatched: 6. This CDR3 comprises 16 residues. The germline V gene encodes CDR1 MDHEN and CDR2 SYDVKM. The CDR3 nucleotides are TGTGCCAGCAGTTTCCGGACAGGGCTATCTAACTATGGCTACACCTTC. It yields the protein CASSFRTGLSNYGYTF.

Points on this clone: The junction departs from the called germline gene at one end, perhaps through a read error. The J gene is TRBJ1-5, the V gene TRBV19; D is perhaps TRBD1 (5 bases). The CDR3 runs 12 residues. Per the germline V gene, CDR1 is LNHDA and CDR2 is SQIVND (reference sequence). The CDR3, as DNA: TGTGCTAGTAAGGGGCAGAATCAGCCCCAGCATTTT. It specifies CASKGQNQPQHF.

Details on this clone: Compared with germline, one end of the junction differs, possibly owing to a read error. The chain joins TRBV7-7 to TRBJ2-1; 14 bases are shared with TRBD2. Germline V lookup: CDR1 SSHAT, CDR2 FNYEAQ (reference sequence). The CDR3 has 15 amino acids. The CDR3 DNA reads TGTGCTAGCAGCTTAGGGACTAGCGGGAGTAACGAGCAGTTCTTC. It encodes CASSLGTSGSNEQFF.

This chain uses TRBV25-1 with TRBJ1-2; 10 bases match TRBD1. CDR1 and CDR2 from the germline V gene are MGHDK and SYGVNS. The CDR3 runs to 16 residues. The V segment lost 4 bases and the J segment 5 bases; nucleotides outside the gene matches: 10. For the CDR3, the DNA is TGTGCCAGCAGTGCTAACGAAGGGGACAGGGGTTATGGCTACACCTTC. Its translation is CASSANEGDRGYGYTF.

This clone has a single count. The chain links TRBV21-1 to TRBJ2-7; TRBD1, the table's D call, was not compared with the DNA. TRBV21-1 is reported as a pseudogene. The CDR3 has 16 amino acids. The CDR3 spells CASPMSTGTEAYEQYF. CDR3 nucleotides: TGTGCCAGTCCTATGTCCACCGGGACAGAGGCCTACGAGCAGTACTTC.

This clone has more than one count but fewer than ten. The V call is TRBV4-2, the J call TRBJ2-7, with TRBD2 matching 12 bases. J gave up 6 bases and V 4 bases, and 7 bases lay outside the gene matches. The CDR3 has 15 amino acids. In germline, CDR1 is LGHNA, CDR2 YNFKEQ. CDR3 nucleotides: TGTGCCAGCAGCCTCGGACTAGCGGGATCCCCCGAGCAGTACTTC. Protein product: CASSLGLAGSPEQYF.

This clone occurred once. The V and J genes are TRBV4-1 and TRBJ2-2, with D possibly being TRBD1 (6 bases). CDR1 and CDR2 from the germline V gene are MGHRA and YSYEKL. The V and J ends lost 4 bases and 4 bases respectively, with 13 bases between them. The CDR3 extends over 15 amino acids. CDR3 in DNA: TGCGCCAGCAGCCCCGGCAGGGGCGGCACCGGGGAGCTGTTTTTT. Its protein product is CASSPGRGGTGELFF.

This chain joins TRBV7-3 and TRBJ2-1; TRBD2 aligns across 10 bases. The germline gives CDR1 SGHTA, CDR2 FQGTGA. J lost 5 bases, V lost 9 bases, and 13 bases had no gene match. The CDR3 contains 16 residues. CDR3 region: CARHKPPGTSDNEQFF. The CDR3 coding sequence is TGTGCCAGACACAAGCCCCCCGGGACTAGCGACAATGAGCAGTTCTTC.